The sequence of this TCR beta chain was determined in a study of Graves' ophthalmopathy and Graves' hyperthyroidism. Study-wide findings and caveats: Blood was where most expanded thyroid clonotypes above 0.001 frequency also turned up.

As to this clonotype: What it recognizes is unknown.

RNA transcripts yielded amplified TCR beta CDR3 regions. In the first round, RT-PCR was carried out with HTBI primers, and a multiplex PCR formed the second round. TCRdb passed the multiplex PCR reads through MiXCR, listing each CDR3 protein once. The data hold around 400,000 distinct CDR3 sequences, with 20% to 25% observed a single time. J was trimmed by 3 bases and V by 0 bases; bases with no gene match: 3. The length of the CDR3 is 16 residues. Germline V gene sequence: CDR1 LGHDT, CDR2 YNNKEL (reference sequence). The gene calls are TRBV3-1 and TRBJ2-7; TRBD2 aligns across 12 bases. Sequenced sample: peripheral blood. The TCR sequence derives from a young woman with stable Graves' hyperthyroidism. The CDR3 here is CASSQEGLAGIYEQYF. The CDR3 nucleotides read TGTGCCAGCAGCCAAGAAGGACTAGCGGGAATCTACGAGCAGTACTTC.